A single sample is the source of the 6 T cell receptor beta chains below, sequenced in a study of CD8 T cells in ankylosing spondylitis. TCRdb analysed the 5' RACE reads with MiXCR anew, one entry per CDR3 protein. The table includes under 200,000 distinct CDR3 sequences, approximately 13% detected once. Sequenced sample: blood, either unsorted or a sorted T cell fraction (not recorded which). These receptors originate from a female donor with ankylosing spondylitis or in good health (not recorded which).

The gene calls are TRBV5-1 and TRBJ2-7; 7 nucleotides agree with TRBD2. The CDR3 has 14 residues. The germline V gene has CDR1 SGHRS and CDR2 YFSETQ. Unmatched junction bases numbered 6, after V lost 1 base and J lost 5 bases. This CDR3 reads CASSLNTGGDEQYF. As DNA, the CDR3 is TGCGCCAGCAGCTTGAACACGGGAGGAGACGAGCAGTACTTC.

The genes are TRBV5-1 and TRBJ1-4, with 8 bases identical to TRBD1. In germline, CDR1 is SGHRS, CDR2 YFSETQ. With 2 bases clipped from V and 0 bases from J, the junction kept 12 bases outside the gene matches. This CDR3 has 19 residues. In DNA form, the CDR3 reads TGCGCCAGCAGCTTTCCAACCGGGACAGGATCTACAACTAATGAAAAACTGTTTTTT. This sequence encodes CASSFPTGTGSTTNEKLFF.

This chain uses TRBV20-1 with TRBJ2-7; tentative D call: TRBD1 (5 bases). The V end lost 5 bases, the J end lost 0 bases, and 11 bases lay between the germline ends. Per germline, CDR1 DFQATT and CDR2 SNEGSKA (reference sequence). This CDR3 contains 13 residues. The chain's CDR3 is CSADSLNSYEQYF. The DNA of the CDR3 is TGCAGTGCTGACAGCCTCAACTCCTACGAGCAGTACTTC.

This clonotype was observed at least ten times. This chain connects TRBV30 to TRBJ1-6; no firm D call. The germline V and J ends were trimmed by 8 bases and 0 bases, with 14 bases remaining between them. CDR1 is GTSNPN and CDR2 is SVGIG in the germline V gene (reference sequence). The CDR3 has 15 amino acids. The chain's CDR3 is CARKTGSSYNSPLHF. The CDR3 nucleotides are TGTGCCCGAAAGACTGGAAGCTCCTATAATTCACCCCTCCACTTT.

The rearrangement joins TRBV9 to TRBJ2-2; D gene ambiguous. CDR3 length equals 14 residues. The germline CDR1 and CDR2 sequences are SGDLS and YYNGEE. Trimming took 1 base from V and 1 from J, leaving 5 bases between them. The CDR3 region has the DNA TGTGCCAGCAGCGTACTCCTGAACACCGGGGAGCTGTTTTTT. Protein: CASSVLLNTGELFF.

This chain links TRBV7-9 with TRBJ2-7; either TRBD1 or TRBD2 may supply D (5 bases each). Germline assignment: CDR1 SEHNR and CDR2 FQNEAQ (reference sequence). V was cut by 5 bases and J by 4 bases, with 15 bases left in between. The CDR3 extends over 14 amino acids. The CDR3 region is CASSPFQGVYEQYF. The CDR3 DNA reads as TGTGCCAGCAGCCCTTTCCAGGGAGTATACGAGCAGTACTTC.